The sequence of this TCR beta chain was determined in a study of shared clonotypes between healthy human individuals. Whole-study results and caveats: It was anticipated that sequencing depth would influence how many clonotypes donors shared. Owing to a small donor count, the genetic and exposure-history diversity represented was limited.

On this clone itself: Its antigen is still unknown. Other nucleotide sequences in the sample specify the same CDR3.

All participating donors were Caucasian adults from Nashville, Tennessee. Using immunoSEQ multiplex PCR, the repertoire was profiled, and TCRdb retains in-frame clones only, with some absent. The table shows 530,000 or so clones, with about 75% occurring only once. This CDR3 region has 14 residues. Germline values: CDR1 SGHAT, CDR2 FQNNGV. V shed 1 base and J shed 0 bases, with 6 bases lying between them. Material for sequencing was PBMCs. This chain joins TRBV11-2 and TRBJ1-1; the D gene is possibly TRBD1 (5 bases). The TCR was taken from a woman in her 40s in good health. Some clones in this sample may be carry-over from other donors' samples. The DNA of the CDR3 is TGTGCCAGCAGCTTAGCAGGGTTGAACACTGAAGCTTTCTTT. It codes for CASSLAGLNTEAFF.